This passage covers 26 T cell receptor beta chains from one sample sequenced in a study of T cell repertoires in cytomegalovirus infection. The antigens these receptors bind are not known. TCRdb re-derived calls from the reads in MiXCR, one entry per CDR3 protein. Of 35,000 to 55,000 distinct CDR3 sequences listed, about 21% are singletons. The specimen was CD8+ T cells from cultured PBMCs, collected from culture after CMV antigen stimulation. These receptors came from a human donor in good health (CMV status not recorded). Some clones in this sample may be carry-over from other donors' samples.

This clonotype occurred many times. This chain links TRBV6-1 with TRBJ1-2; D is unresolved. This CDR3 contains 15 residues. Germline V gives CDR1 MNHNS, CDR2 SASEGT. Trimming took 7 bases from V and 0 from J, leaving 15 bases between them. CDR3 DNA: TGTGCCAGCAAGAAGGGAGCCGGAGCTAACTATGGCTACACCTTC. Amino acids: CASKKGAGANYGYTF.

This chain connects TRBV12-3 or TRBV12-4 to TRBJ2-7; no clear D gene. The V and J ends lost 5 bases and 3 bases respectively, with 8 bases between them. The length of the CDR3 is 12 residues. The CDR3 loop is CASSRQVYEQYF. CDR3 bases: TGTGCCAGCAGTCGGCAGGTCTACGAGCAGTACTTC.

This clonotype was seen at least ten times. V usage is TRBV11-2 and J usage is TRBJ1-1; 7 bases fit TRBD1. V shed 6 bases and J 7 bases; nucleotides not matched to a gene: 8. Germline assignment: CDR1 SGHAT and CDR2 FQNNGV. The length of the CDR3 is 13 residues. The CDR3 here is CASSSGTAIEAFF. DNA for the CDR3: TGTGCCAGCAGTTCCGGGACAGCGATTGAAGCTTTCTTT. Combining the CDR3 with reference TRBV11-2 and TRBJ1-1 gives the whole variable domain EAGVAQSPRYKIIEKRQSVAFWCNPISGHATLYWYQQILGQGPKLLIQFQNNGVVDDSQLPKDRFSAERLKGVDSTLKIQPAKLEDSAVYLCASSSGTAIEAFFGQGTRLTVV.

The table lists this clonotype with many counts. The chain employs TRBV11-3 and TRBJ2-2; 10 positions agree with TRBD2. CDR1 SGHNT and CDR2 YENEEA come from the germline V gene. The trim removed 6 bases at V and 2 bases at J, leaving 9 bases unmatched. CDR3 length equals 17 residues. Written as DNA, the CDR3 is TGTGCCAGCAGGCGAGGCCCTAGCGGGGGTAACACCGGGGAGCTGTTTTTT. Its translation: CASRRGPSGGNTGELFF.

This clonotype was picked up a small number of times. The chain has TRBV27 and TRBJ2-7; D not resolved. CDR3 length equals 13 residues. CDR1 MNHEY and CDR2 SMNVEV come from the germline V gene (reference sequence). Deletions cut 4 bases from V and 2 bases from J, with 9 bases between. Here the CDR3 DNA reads TGTGCCAGCAGTTCCGGGTTAACCTACGAGCAGTACTTC. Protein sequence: CASSSGLTYEQYF.

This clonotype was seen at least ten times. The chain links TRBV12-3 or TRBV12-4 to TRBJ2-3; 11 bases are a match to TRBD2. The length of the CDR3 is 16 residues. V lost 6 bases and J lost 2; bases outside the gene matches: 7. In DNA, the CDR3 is TGTGCCAGCAGCCCGACTAGCGGGGTACCCACAGATACGCAGTATTTT. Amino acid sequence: CASSPTSGVPTDTQYF.

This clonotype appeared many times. CDR3 residues: CASSETGTGKETQYF. Here the CDR3 DNA reads TGTGCCAGCAGTGAAACCGGGACAGGGAAAGAGACCCAGTACTTC. J is TRBJ2-5 and V is TRBV25-1; 9 bases are a match to TRBD1. The germline gives CDR1 MGHDK, CDR2 SYGVNS. V trimming: 2 bases; J trimming: 3 bases; junction bases outside the gene matches: 4. The CDR3 runs 15 residues.

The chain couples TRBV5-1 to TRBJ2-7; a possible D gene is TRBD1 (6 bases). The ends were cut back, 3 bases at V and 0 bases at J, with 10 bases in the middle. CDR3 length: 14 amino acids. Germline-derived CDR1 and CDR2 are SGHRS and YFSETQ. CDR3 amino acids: CASSSTGASYEQYF. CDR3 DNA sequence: TGCGCCAGCAGCTCGACAGGTGCCTCCTACGAGCAGTACTTC.

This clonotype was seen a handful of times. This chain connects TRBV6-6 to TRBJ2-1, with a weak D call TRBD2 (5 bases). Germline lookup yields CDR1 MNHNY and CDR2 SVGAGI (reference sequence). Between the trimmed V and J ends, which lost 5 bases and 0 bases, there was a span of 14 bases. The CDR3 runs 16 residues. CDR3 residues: CASSGRRSSSYNEQFF. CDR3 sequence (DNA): TGTGCCAGCAGTGGGAGACGGAGTAGCTCCTACAATGAGCAGTTCTTC.

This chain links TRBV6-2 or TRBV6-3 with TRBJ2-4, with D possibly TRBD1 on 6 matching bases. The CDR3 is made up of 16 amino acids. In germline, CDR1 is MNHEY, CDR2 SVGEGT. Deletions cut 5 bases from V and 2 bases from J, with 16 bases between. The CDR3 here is CASSGDKGFTKNIQYF. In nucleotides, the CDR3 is TGTGCCAGCAGTGGGGACAAGGGGTTTACCAAAAACATTCAGTACTTC.

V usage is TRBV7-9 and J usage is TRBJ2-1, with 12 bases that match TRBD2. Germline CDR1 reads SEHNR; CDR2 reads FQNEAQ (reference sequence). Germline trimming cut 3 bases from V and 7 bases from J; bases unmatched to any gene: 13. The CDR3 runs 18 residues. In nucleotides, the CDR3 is TGTGCCAGCAGCTTTCCAGTGGCTAGCGGGAGGGCCAAGAATGAGCAGTTCTTC. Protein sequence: CASSFPVASGRAKNEQFF.

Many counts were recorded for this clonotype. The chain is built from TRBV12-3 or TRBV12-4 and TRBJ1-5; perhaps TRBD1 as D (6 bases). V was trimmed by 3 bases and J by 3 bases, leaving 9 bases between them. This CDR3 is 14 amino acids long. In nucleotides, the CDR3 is TGTGCCAGCAGTTTTCCAGGGGACAATCAGCCCCAGCATTTT. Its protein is CASSFPGDNQPQHF.

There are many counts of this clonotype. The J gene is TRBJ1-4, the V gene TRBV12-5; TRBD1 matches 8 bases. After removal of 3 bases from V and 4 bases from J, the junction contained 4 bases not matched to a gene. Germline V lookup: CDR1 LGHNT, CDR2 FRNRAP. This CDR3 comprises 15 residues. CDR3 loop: CASGFQTGVNEKLFF. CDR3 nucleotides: TGTGCTAGTGGTTTCCAGACAGGGGTTAATGAAAAACTGTTTTTT.

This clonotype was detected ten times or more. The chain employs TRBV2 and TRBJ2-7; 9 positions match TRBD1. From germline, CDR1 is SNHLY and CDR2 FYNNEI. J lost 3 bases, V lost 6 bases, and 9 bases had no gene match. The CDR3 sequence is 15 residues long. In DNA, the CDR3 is TGTGCCAGCAGCAAGCCGGGACAGGGAAACTACGAGCAGTACTTC. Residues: CASSKPGQGNYEQYF.

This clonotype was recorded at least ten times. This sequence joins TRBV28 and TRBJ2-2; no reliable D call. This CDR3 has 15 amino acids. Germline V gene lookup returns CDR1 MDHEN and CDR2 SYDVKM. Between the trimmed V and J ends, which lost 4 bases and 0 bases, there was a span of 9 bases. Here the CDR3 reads CASSSGGSNTGELFF. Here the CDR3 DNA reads TGTGCCAGCAGTTCGGGCGGATCGAACACCGGGGAGCTGTTTTTT.

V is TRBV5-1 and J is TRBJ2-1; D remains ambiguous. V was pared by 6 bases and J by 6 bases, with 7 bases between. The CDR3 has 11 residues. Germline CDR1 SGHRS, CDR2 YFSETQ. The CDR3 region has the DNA TGCGCCAGCACCTTCTCCAATGAGCAGTTCTTC. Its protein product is CASTFSNEQFF.

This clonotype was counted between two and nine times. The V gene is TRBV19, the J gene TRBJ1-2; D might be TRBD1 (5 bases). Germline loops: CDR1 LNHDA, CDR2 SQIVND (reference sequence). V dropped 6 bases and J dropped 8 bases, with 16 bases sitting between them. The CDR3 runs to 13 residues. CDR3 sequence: CASSLQDARGYTF. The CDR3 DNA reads TGTGCCAGTAGCTTACAGGACGCCCGGGGCTACACCTTC.

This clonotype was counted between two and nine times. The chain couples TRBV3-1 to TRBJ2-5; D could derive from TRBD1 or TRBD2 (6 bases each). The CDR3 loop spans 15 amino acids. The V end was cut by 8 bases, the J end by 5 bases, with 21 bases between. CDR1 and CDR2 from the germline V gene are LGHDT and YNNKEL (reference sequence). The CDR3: CASLPRMGGVETQYF. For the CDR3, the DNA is TGTGCCAGCCTCCCACGGATGGGGGGCGTGGAGACCCAGTACTTC.

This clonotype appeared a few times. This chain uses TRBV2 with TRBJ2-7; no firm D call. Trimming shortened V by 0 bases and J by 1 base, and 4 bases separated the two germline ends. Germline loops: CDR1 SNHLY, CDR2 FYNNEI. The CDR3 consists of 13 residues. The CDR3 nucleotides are TGTGCCAGCAGTGAAGCAGTATCCTACGAGCAGTACTTC. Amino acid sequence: CASSEAVSYEQYF.

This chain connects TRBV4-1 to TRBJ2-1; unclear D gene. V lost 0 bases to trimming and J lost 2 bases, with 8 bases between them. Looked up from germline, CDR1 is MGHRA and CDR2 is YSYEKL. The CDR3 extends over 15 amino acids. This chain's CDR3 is CASSQDLEPYNEQFF. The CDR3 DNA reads TGCGCCAGCAGCCAAGATTTGGAGCCCTACAATGAGCAGTTCTTC.

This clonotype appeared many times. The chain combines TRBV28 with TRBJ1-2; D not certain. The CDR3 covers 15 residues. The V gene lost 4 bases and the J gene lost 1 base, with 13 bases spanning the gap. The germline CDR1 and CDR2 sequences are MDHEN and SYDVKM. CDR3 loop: CASSWVSDDNYGYTF. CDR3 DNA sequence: TGTGCCAGCAGTTGGGTCTCAGATGATAACTATGGCTACACCTTC.

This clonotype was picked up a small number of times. In DNA form, the CDR3 reads TGTGCCAGCAGTCCCGGGACCCACTACGAGCAGTACTTC. It yields the protein CASSPGTHYEQYF. The rearrangement uses TRBV27 and TRBJ2-7; perhaps D is TRBD1 or TRBD2 (5 bases each). Trimming pared 5 bases from V and 3 bases from J, leaving 11 bases between. From germline, CDR1 is MNHEY and CDR2 SMNVEV (reference sequence). CDR3 length: 13 residues.

CDR3 sequence (DNA): TGCGCCAGCAGCTACCGGGGCGGACTAGCGGGAGACAATGAGCAGTTCTTC. This encodes CASSYRGGLAGDNEQFF. The chain uses TRBV5-1 and TRBJ2-1, with 13 positions matching TRBD2. Germline V CDR1 and CDR2: SGHRS, YFSETQ. The CDR3 is 17 residues long. The J segment lost 5 bases and the V segment lost 3 bases, leaving 8 bases of the junction unmatched.

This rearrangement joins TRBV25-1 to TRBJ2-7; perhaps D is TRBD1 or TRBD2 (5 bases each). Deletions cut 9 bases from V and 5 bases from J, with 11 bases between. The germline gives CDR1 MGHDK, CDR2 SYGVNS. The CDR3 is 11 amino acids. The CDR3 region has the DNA TGTGCCAGGAACCTGGGGGACGAGCAGTACTTC. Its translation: CARNLGDEQYF.

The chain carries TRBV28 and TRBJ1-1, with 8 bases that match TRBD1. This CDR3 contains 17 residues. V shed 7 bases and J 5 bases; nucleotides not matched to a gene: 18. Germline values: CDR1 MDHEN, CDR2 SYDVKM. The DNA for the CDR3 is TGTGCCAGCAATACCCGGGCAGGGGGCTTCATGTATACTGAAGCTTTCTTT. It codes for CASNTRAGGFMYTEAFF.

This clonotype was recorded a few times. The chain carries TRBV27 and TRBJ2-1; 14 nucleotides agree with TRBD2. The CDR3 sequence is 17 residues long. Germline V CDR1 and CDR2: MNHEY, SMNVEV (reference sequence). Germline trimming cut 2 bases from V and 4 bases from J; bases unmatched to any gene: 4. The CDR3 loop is CASSLPRLAGGYNEQFF. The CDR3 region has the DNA TGTGCCAGCAGTTTACCAAGACTAGCGGGAGGGTACAATGAGCAGTTCTTC.